Presented here are 24 T cell receptor beta chains from one specimen sequenced in a study of OX40 agonist ivuxolimab in advanced cancers. Measured with immunoSEQ multiplex PCR; TCRdb has only the in-frame clones, and not every one. The sample shows tens of thousands of clones, 70% to 90% of them seen only once. The material was CD4+ or CD8+ T cells sorted from blood, obtained in a trial of the OX40 agonist ivuxolimab. The receptors were sampled from an adult with an advanced solid tumor such as melanoma, head and neck, liver or kidney cancer.

There are a few counts of this clone. The CDR3 loop is CASTRDRPPNTGELFF. CDR3 nucleotide sequence: TGTGCCAGCACACGGGACAGGCCCCCGAACACCGGGGAGCTGTTTTTT. The chain recombines TRBV7-3 with TRBJ2-2, with 8 bases fitting TRBD1. V lost 7 bases and J lost 0; bases outside the gene matches: 7. From germline, CDR1 is SGHTA and CDR2 FQGTGA. The CDR3 has 16 residues.

V and J are TRBV5-4 and TRBJ1-1; the match to TRBD1 covers 10 bases. Losses at the gene ends were 4 bases for V and 4 bases for J; bases not matched to a gene: 10. This CDR3 is built from 16 residues. Germline values: CDR1 SGHNT, CDR2 YYREEE (reference sequence). The CDR3 nucleotides read TGTGCCAGCAGCGACCGGGACAGGGGTTCTCGCACTGAAGCTTTCTTT. Protein sequence: CASSDRDRGSRTEAFF.

In this sample, this clone turned up a few times. Other DNA sequences in the same sample also yield this CDR3. The chain employs TRBV19 and TRBJ2-7, with a tentative D call TRBD2 (6 bases). V was cut by 5 bases and J by 1 base, with 9 bases left in between. The V gene's germline CDR1 is LNHDA and CDR2 SQIVND (reference sequence). The CDR3 consists of 13 residues. The CDR3 spells CASSAGLSYEQYF. As DNA, the CDR3 is TGTGCCAGTAGTGCGGGACTTTCCTACGAGCAGTACTTC. Variable domain in full (rest from reference TRBV19 and TRBJ2-7): DGGITQSPKYLFRKEGQNVTLSCEQNLNHDAMYWYRQDPGQGLRLIYYSQIVNDFQKGDIAEGYSVSREKKESFPLTVTSAQKNPTAFYLCASSAGLSYEQYFGPGTRLTVT.

The V gene is TRBV11-2, the J gene TRBJ2-1; the D is unclear. CDR1 is SGHAT, CDR2 FQNNGV, per germline. CDR3 length: 15 amino acids. Trimming stripped 2 bases from V and 10 bases from J, with 18 bases between. CDR3 region: CASSLRQNLIQEQFF. CDR3 sequence (DNA): TGTGCCAGCAGCTTAAGGCAAAACCTGATTCAAGAGCAGTTCTTC.

The chain couples TRBV7-6 to TRBJ2-7; D unclear. Germline V CDR1 and CDR2: SGHVS, FNYEAQ. CDR3 length: 14 residues. V was pared by 2 bases and J by 5 bases, with 13 bases between. The CDR3: CASSLKWGVDEQYF. CDR3 DNA sequence: TGTGCCAGCAGCTTAAAATGGGGTGTAGACGAGCAGTACTTC.

The chain carries TRBV11-2 and TRBJ1-2; no firm D call. The germline CDR1 and CDR2 sequences are SGHAT and FQNNGV. The V end lost 2 bases, the J end lost 8 bases, and 15 bases lay between the germline ends. This CDR3 region has 14 residues. The CDR3 DNA reads TGTGCCAGCAGCTTATTAACCCCTCAACGGGGCTACACCTTC. Translation gives CASSLLTPQRGYTF.

The gene calls are TRBV27 and TRBJ2-1; a weak D match, TRBD1 (6 bases). The germline CDR1 and CDR2 sequences are MNHEY and SMNVEV (reference sequence). Trimming removed 5 bases at V and 4 bases at J, with 12 bases between. The CDR3 is 14 residues long. CDR3 DNA: TGTGCCAGCAGTCAGGGGAGAGGGTACAATGAGCAGTTCTTC. Amino acids: CASSQGRGYNEQFF.

CDR3 in DNA: TGTGCCAGCAGCTTGGGGACTAGCGTTACCCAGTACTTC. As protein: CASSLGTSVTQYF. This chain links TRBV5-6 with TRBJ2-5; 9 nucleotides match TRBD2. Germline V CDR1 and CDR2: SGHDT, YYEEEE. The CDR3 contains 13 residues. V trimming: 0 bases; J trimming: 8 bases; junction bases outside the gene matches: 2.

The chain joins TRBV4-1 to TRBJ2-7; maybe TRBD1 (6 bases). CDR1 is MGHRA and CDR2 is YSYEKL in the germline V gene. Trimming took off 3 bases at V and 2 bases at J, with 14 bases between the two ends. This CDR3 region has 15 residues. The CDR3: CASSQRTVTAYEQYF. In nucleotides, the CDR3 is TGCGCCAGCAGCCAGAGGACAGTAACAGCCTACGAGCAGTACTTC.

In its sample, this clone ranks as medium-sized. V is TRBV5-1 and J is TRBJ2-7; TRBD2 agrees at 12 bases. From germline, CDR1 is SGHRS and CDR2 YFSETQ. Trimming at V came to 5 bases and at J to 1 base, leaving 4 bases not matched to a gene. CDR3 length equals 15 residues. The CDR3 loop is CASRSGLAGSYEQYF. The CDR3 coding sequence is TGCGCCAGCAGATCAGGACTAGCGGGGTCCTACGAGCAGTACTTC.

The sample holds a few counts of this clone. This chain links TRBV27 with TRBJ2-7; TRBD1 agrees at 10 bases. CDR3 length: 15 amino acids. Germline CDR1 is MNHEY and CDR2 is SMNVEV (reference sequence). V dropped 5 bases and J dropped 3; count of bases not matched to a gene: 7. Here the CDR3 reads CASSHRDRGVYEQYF. CDR3 bases: TGTGCCAGCAGTCACCGGGACAGGGGAGTCTACGAGCAGTACTTC.

V usage is TRBV4-3 and J usage is TRBJ1-2; D is perhaps TRBD1 (5 bases). Trimming stripped 0 bases from V and 5 bases from J, with 19 bases between. Looked up from germline, CDR1 is LGHNA and CDR2 is YSLEER. The CDR3 covers 17 residues. The CDR3 DNA sequence: TGCGCCAGCAGCCAAGACCCCTCCTGGGGCCGCAGGTATGGCTACACCTTC. This translates into CASSQDPSWGRRYGYTF.

The chain joins TRBV19 to TRBJ2-3, with no clear D. Trimming left V 7 bases short and J 5 bases short, with 16 bases between. The CDR3 sequence is 14 residues long. The germline V gene encodes CDR1 LNHDA and CDR2 SQIVND (reference sequence). The CDR3 sequence: CASNLSPARDTQYF. The CDR3 nucleotides read TGTGCCAGTAATCTATCACCTGCACGAGATACGCAGTATTTT.

The rearrangement joins TRBV14 to TRBJ2-7, with D unresolved. Germline V lookup: CDR1 SGHDN, CDR2 FVKESK. The CDR3 length is 12 residues. The V end lost 4 bases, the J end lost 0 bases, and 4 bases lay between the germline ends. CDR3 amino acids: CASSRASYEQYF. CDR3 in DNA: TGTGCCAGCAGCCGGGCCTCCTACGAGCAGTACTTC.

The chain combines TRBV7-2 with TRBJ2-5; TRBD1 matches at 12 bases. V dropped 4 bases and J dropped 2; count of bases not matched to a gene: 8. The V gene's germline CDR1 is SGHTA and CDR2 FQGNSA. CDR3 length equals 17 residues. As DNA, the CDR3 is TGTGCCAGCAGCTCCCCGGGACAGGGGGCGCGGCAAGAGACCCAGTACTTC. Translating it yields CASSSPGQGARQETQYF.

The rearrangement uses TRBV30 and TRBJ1-5, with a possible D match to TRBD1 (5 bases). The germline V gene encodes CDR1 GTSNPN and CDR2 SVGIG (reference sequence). V was trimmed by 2 bases and J by 5 bases, leaving 16 bases between them. The CDR3 has 15 residues. CDR3 nucleotides: TGTGCCTGGAGTAGGTGGTCAGGGACGGATCAGCCCCAGCATTTT. Protein: CAWSRWSGTDQPQHF.

The V and J genes are TRBV2 and TRBJ1-2, with D unclear. CDR1 is SNHLY, CDR2 FYNNEI, per germline. The germline V and J ends were trimmed by 6 bases and 4 bases, with 12 bases remaining between them. This CDR3 is built from 13 residues. The chain's CDR3 is CASSEVILYGYTF. In DNA, the CDR3 is TGTGCCAGCAGCGAGGTGATCCTCTATGGCTACACCTTC. Together with reference TRBV2 and TRBJ1-2, the CDR3 gives the full variable domain: EPEVTQTPSHQVTQMGQEVILRCVPISNHLYFYWYRQILGQKVEFLVSFYNNEISEKSEIFDDQFSVERPDGSNFTLKIRSTKLEDSAMYFCASSEVILYGYTFGSGTRLTVV.

V and J are TRBV19 and TRBJ2-3; 10 nucleotides match TRBD1. The CDR3 is 14 amino acids. With V trimmed by 1 base and J by 5 bases, 0 bases remained unmatched. Germline V gene sequence: CDR1 LNHDA, CDR2 SQIVND (reference sequence). In nucleotides, the CDR3 is TGTGCCAGTAGTATAGGGACAGGGGGAGATACGCAGTATTTT. Translation: CASSIGTGGDTQYF.

This sequence joins TRBV12-2 and TRBJ1-2; TRBD1 is the table's D call and was not checked against the DNA. TRBV12-2 is a recognized pseudogene. CDR3 length: 14 residues. The CDR3 reads CASSKGGQGYGYTF. For the CDR3, the DNA is TGTGCCAGCAGCAAAGGCGGACAGGGTTATGGCTACACCTTC.

This sequence joins TRBV11-2 and TRBJ2-1, with no clear D. Germline CDR1 reads SGHAT; CDR2 reads FQNNGV. The CDR3 loop spans 12 amino acids. V was trimmed by 0 bases and J by 9 bases, leaving 6 bases between them. The CDR3 loop is CASSLDWVEQFF. The DNA for the CDR3 is TGTGCCAGCAGCTTAGACTGGGTTGAGCAGTTCTTC.

This clone was seen just once. The chain is built from TRBV5-4 and TRBJ2-3, with unresolved D. The CDR3 length is 13 residues. Trimming took off 2 bases at V and 3 bases at J, with 7 bases between the two ends. Germline V gene lookup returns CDR1 SGHNT and CDR2 YYREEE (reference sequence). CDR3 region: CASSFWLTDTQYF. CDR3 nucleotides: TGTGCCAGCAGCTTTTGGTTAACAGATACGCAGTATTTT.

CDR3 region: CASTTGAGSSYEQYF. The CDR3 DNA reads as TGTGCCAGCACTACGGGGGCAGGGAGCTCCTACGAGCAGTACTTC. The chain combines TRBV25-1 with TRBJ2-7; D is perhaps TRBD1 or TRBD2 (6 bases each). The germline CDR1 and CDR2 sequences are MGHDK and SYGVNS. This CDR3 has 15 amino acids. Trimming removed 7 bases from V and 0 bases from J, with 16 bases in between.

The chain joins TRBV4-1 to TRBJ2-1, with 12 bases matching TRBD2. J gave up 7 bases and V 2 bases, and 12 bases lay outside the gene matches. This CDR3 comprises 18 residues. Looked up from germline, CDR1 is MGHRA and CDR2 is YSYEKL. The CDR3 loop is CASSQTAWTSGKGNEQFF. The CDR3 coding sequence is TGCGCCAGCAGCCAAACTGCTTGGACTAGCGGGAAGGGTAATGAGCAGTTCTTC.

The chain uses TRBV9 and TRBJ2-7; 10 bases match TRBD2. The CDR3 covers 11 residues. Germline-derived CDR1 and CDR2 are SGDLS and YYNGEE. The junction had 5 bases not matched to a gene; V was cut back by 5 bases and J by 12 bases. The DNA of the CDR3 is TGTGCCAGCAGGAGCGGGGGGGCTATGTACTTC. The encoded protein is CASRSGGAMYF.